This TCR beta chain was sequenced for a study of cytomegalovirus exposure and HLA in healthy donors. The study's findings and limits: Reports showed the classifier diagnosing cytomegalovirus status with high specificity and sensitivity. What a later analysis showed was that several of the most significant clusters appeared linked to common viral pathogens. CMV serostatus was the sole immune exposure data available.

There are a few counts of this clone. As yet, its antigen is unknown. Vbeta (60) and Jbeta (13) primers were used in the PCR. Authors' analysis steps: Counted up in a later analysis, unique TCR beta chains came to about 80 million, with roughly 11 million shared. Produced via immunoSEQ multiplex PCR; TCRdb's table is partial and in-frame only. Clonal size and the V and J genes are those of that table, whereas D and trimming came from the DNA. The sample includes approximately 110,000 clones, roughly 14% of them seen just once. The specimen was PBMCs. The source is a woman in her late teens or twenties in good health and CMV-seronegative.

CDR3 residues: CAWSGGQGEDNYTDTQYF. The CDR3 DNA follows: TGTGCCTGGAGTGGGGGACAGGGGGAGGATAATTACACAGATACGCAGTATTTT. The rearrangement links TRBV30 to TRBJ2-3, with 11 bases aligning to TRBD1. Unmatched junction bases numbered 11, after V lost 1 base and J lost 2 bases. The CDR3 is 18 residues long. Germline assignment: CDR1 GTSNPN and CDR2 SVGIG (reference sequence). Using reference TRBV30 and TRBJ2-3 for the parts outside the CDR3, the full variable domain is SQTIHQWPATLVQPVGSPLSLECTVEGTSNPNLYWYRQAAGRGLQLLFYSVGIGQISSEVPQNLSASRPQDRQFILSSKKLLLSDSGFYLCAWSGGQGEDNYTDTQYFGPGTRLTVL.